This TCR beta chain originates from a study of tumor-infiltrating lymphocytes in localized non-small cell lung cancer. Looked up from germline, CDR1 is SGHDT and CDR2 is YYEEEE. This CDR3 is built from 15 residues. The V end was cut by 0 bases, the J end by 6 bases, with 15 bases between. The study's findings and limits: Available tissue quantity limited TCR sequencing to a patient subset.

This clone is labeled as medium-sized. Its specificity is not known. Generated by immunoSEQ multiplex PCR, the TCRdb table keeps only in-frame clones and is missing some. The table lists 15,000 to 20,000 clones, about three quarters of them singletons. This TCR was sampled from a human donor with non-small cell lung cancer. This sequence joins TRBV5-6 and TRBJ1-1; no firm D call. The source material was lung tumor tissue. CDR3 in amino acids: CASSLVGQAKSEAFF. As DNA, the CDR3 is TGTGCCAGCAGCTTGGTGGGTCAGGCCAAATCTGAAGCTTTCTTT. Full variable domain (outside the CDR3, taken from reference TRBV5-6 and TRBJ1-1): DAGVTQSPTHLIKTRGQQVTLRCSPKSGHDTVSWYQQALGQGPQFIFQYYEEEERQRGNFPDRFSGHQFPNYSSELNVNALLLGDSALYLCASSLVGQAKSEAFFGQGTRLTVV.